This is a list of T cell receptor beta chains from one sample in a study of OX40 agonist ivuxolimab in advanced cancers. This table comes from immunoSEQ multiplex PCR, and its TCRdb copy is limited to in-frame clones, with some not included. The table includes under 85,000 clones, more than 70% detected once. The sample in question was CD4+ or CD8+ T cells sorted from blood, obtained in a trial of the OX40 agonist ivuxolimab. The receptors here all came from an adult with an advanced solid tumor such as melanoma, head and neck, liver or kidney cancer. CDR3s include the opening cysteine and the closing phenylalanine or tryptophan. The D gene is left open where the match is weak. Size is stated for part of the rows, as once, few or many counts, or as a class when the clone is expanded.

d_call | j_call | v_call | clone_size | cdr3_aa | cdr3_nt
NA | TRBJ2-7 | TRBV6-6 | NA | CASSEQSYEQYF | TGTGCCAGCAGCGAACAGTCCTACGAGCAGTACTTC
TRBD2 | TRBJ2-7 | TRBV2 | NA | CASSDASGSYEQYF | TGTGCCAGCAGTGACGCTAGCGGGAGCTACGAGCAGTACTTC
NA | TRBJ1-5 | TRBV6-5 | NA | CASSVQQPQHF | TGTGCCAGCAGTGTCCAGCAGCCCCAGCATTTT
NA | TRBJ1-4 | TRBV4-3 | NA | CASSQDLPVGTTNEKLFF | TGCGCCAGCAGCCAAGATCTCCCGGTGGGAACAACTAATGAAAAACTGTTTTTT
NA | TRBJ1-1 | TRBV25-1 | NA | CASSLHGNTEAFF | TGTGCCAGCAGTCTACATGGGAACACTGAAGCTTTCTTT
TRBD2 | TRBJ2-3 | TRBV11-2 | NA | CAGSLNGRAPDTQYF | TGTGCCGGCAGCTTAAACGGGAGGGCCCCAGATACGCAGTATTTT
NA | TRBJ1-5 | TRBV10-3 | NA | CAIRPAEGQPQHF | TGTGCCATCAGACCCGCTGAAGGGCAGCCCCAGCATTTT
NA | TRBJ2-7 | TRBV5-4 | NA | CASSLDGGHEQYF | TGTGCCAGCAGCTTGGATGGGGGACACGAGCAGTACTTC
NA | TRBJ2-3 | TRBV5-1 | once | CASSLSTDTQYF | TGCGCCAGCAGCCTCAGCACAGATACGCAGTATTTT
NA | TRBJ2-7 | TRBV27 | once | CASSLDSGDRTYEQYF | TGTGCCAGCAGTTTAGATTCCGGGGATAGGACCTACGAGCAGTACTTC
NA | TRBJ1-4 | TRBV19 | NA | CASSSGAQIEKLFF | TGTGCCAGTAGTAGCGGAGCACAAATTGAAAAACTGTTTTTT